What follows describes a single T cell receptor (beta chain). Its antigen is unknown. Primers: 60 V beta forward and 13 J beta reverse. Sequencing used immunoSEQ multiplex PCR; TCRdb keeps in-frame clones, though not all of them. The data hold 90,000 or so clones, with over 75% observed a single time. This sample was taken from a study of glioma-infiltrating T cells after dendritic cell vaccination. In the study overall: Samples are from glioblastoma patients in Phase I and II dendritic cell vaccine trials. Overall study results and limits: Survival was not directly related to TCR clonality in these patients. Only a small number of patients had complete blood and tumor samples.

CDR1 is SGHRS, CDR2 YFSETQ, per germline. With V trimmed by 3 bases and J by 2 bases, 10 bases remained unmatched. The CDR3 has 19 residues. The TCR comes from a human donor with glioblastoma. V is TRBV5-1 and J is TRBJ2-1; 14 bases line up with TRBD2. Sequencing was performed on blood, taken before dendritic cell vaccination. The DNA of the CDR3 is TGCGCCAGCAGCTCCTCCGGGACTAGCGGGAGAGGCGCCTACAATGAGCAGTTCTTC. It specifies CASSSSGTSGRGAYNEQFF.